These 7 T cell receptor beta chains came from one sample sequenced in a study of blood T cell repertoires in COVID-19. Profiling relied on immunoSEQ multiplex PCR, and the TCRdb table lists in-frame clones only, not all of them. The data contain 200,000 to 300,000 clones, around 86% of them singletons. Sequencing was performed on peripheral blood. These receptors were collected from a man between 35 and 55 years old who had recovered from COVID-19.

This sequence joins TRBV5-1 and TRBJ2-1; tentative D call: TRBD2 (6 bases). Germline V gives CDR1 SGHRS, CDR2 YFSETQ. The CDR3 loop spans 14 amino acids. The V end was cut by 2 bases, the J end by 6 bases, with 12 bases between. The chain's CDR3 is CASSFTGSSNEQFF. The CDR3 coding sequence is TGCGCCAGCAGCTTCACCGGGAGCAGCAATGAGCAGTTCTTC.

The chain recombines TRBV9 with TRBJ2-5; 13 nucleotides line up with TRBD2. V was pared by 3 bases and J by 4 bases, with 12 bases of the junction left unmatched. Germline V gene lookup returns CDR1 SGDLS and CDR2 YYNGEE. CDR3 length equals 18 residues. CDR3 protein: CASSEGTSGGARRETQYF. In nucleotides, the CDR3 is TGTGCCAGCAGCGAGGGAACTAGCGGGGGGGCACGCCGAGAGACCCAGTACTTC.

The V gene is TRBV7-2, the J gene TRBJ2-1, with TRBD2 identical over 10 bases. The germline V gene encodes CDR1 SGHTA and CDR2 FQGNSA. Trimming cost V 5 bases and J 9 bases; bases outside gene matches: 10. The CDR3 is 15 amino acids. The CDR3: CASSPRVAGGGEQFF. CDR3 DNA sequence: TGTGCCAGCAGCCCTAGGGTAGCGGGAGGCGGTGAGCAGTTCTTC.

CDR3 DNA: TGTGCCAGCAGTCCTCGGACAGGGTTTGACAATGAGCAGTTCTTC. Its protein is CASSPRTGFDNEQFF. This chain connects TRBV6-5 to TRBJ2-1, with TRBD1 matching 8 bases. This CDR3 contains 15 residues. Germline lookup yields CDR1 MNHEY and CDR2 SVGAGI. V shed 5 bases, J shed 5 bases, and the junction held 8 bases outside the gene matches.

This sequence joins TRBV4-1 and TRBJ2-2; 11 nucleotides match TRBD1. This CDR3 region has 16 residues. Per the germline V gene, CDR1 is MGHRA and CDR2 is YSYEKL. V lost 0 bases to trimming and J lost 6 bases; unmatched junction nucleotides: 3. The CDR3 nucleotides are TGCGCCAGCAGCCAAGATGGGACAGGGGGTGCCGGGGAGCTGTTTTTT. This translates into CASSQDGTGGAGELFF.

The chain carries TRBV13 and TRBJ2-6; 10 positions agree with TRBD1. This CDR3 spans 17 amino acids. The V gene's germline CDR1 is PRHDT and CDR2 FYEKMQ (reference sequence). The V segment lost 8 bases and the J segment 0 bases; nucleotides outside the gene matches: 7. The CDR3 nucleotides are TGTGCCAGCCGGGACAGGGGTCCTTTCTCTGGGGCCAACGTCCTGACTTTC. Protein sequence: CASRDRGPFSGANVLTF.

This rearrangement joins TRBV5-6 to TRBJ2-7, with TRBD1 as a possible D gene (6 bases). Germline V gives CDR1 SGHDT, CDR2 YYEEEE. The ends were cut back, 10 bases at V and 6 bases at J, with 20 bases in the middle. The CDR3 loop spans 13 amino acids. This chain's CDR3 is CAGRRGALGEQYF. CDR3 sequence (DNA): TGTGCCGGGCGCAGGGGAGCGCTCGGCGAGCAGTACTTC.